This T cell receptor beta chain was captured by sequencing in a study of technical replicates of blood from a few donors. Profiling relied on immunoSEQ multiplex PCR, and the TCRdb table lists in-frame clones only, not all of them. The sample records under 95,000 clones, 90% to 95% being singletons. This receptor was identified in a human donor in good health. Some clones in this sample may be carry-over from other donors' samples. Sequences were obtained from T cells isolated from PBMCs.

Written as DNA, the CDR3 is TGTGCCAGCAGTTTCCTAGCACAACAAGAGACCCAGTACTTC. Its translation is CASSFLAQQETQYF. This chain connects TRBV27 to TRBJ2-5; a weak D match, TRBD2 (5 bases). V was trimmed by 3 bases and J by 2 bases, leaving 10 bases between them. This CDR3 contains 14 residues. CDR1 is MNHEY, CDR2 SMNVEV, per germline (reference sequence).